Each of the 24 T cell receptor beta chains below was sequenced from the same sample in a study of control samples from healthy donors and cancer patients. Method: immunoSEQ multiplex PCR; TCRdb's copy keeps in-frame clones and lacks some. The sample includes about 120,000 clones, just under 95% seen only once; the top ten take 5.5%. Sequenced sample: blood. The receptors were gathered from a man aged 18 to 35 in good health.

CDR3 in DNA: TGTGCCAGCAGCCCCACGGGACAGGGGGGGACTGATGAGCAGTTCTTC. It yields the protein CASSPTGQGGTDEQFF. The chain links TRBV3-1 (or the pseudogene TRBV3-2) to TRBJ2-1; 11 positions match TRBD1. This CDR3 spans 16 amino acids. Germline-derived CDR1 and CDR2 are LGHDT and YNNKEL (reference sequence). The trim removed 4 bases at V and 8 bases at J, leaving 10 bases unmatched.

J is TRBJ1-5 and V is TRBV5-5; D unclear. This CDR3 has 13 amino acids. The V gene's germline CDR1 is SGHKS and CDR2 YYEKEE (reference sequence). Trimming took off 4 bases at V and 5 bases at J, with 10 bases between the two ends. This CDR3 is CASSRDPHQPQHF. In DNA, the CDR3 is TGTGCCAGCAGCCGGGATCCGCATCAGCCCCAGCATTTT.

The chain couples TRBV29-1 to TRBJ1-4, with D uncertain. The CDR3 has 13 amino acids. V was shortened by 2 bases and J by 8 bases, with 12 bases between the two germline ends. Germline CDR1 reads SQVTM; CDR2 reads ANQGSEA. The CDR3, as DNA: TGCAGCGTTGAAACGTTGGGGAGGGAAAAACTGTTTTTT. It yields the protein CSVETLGREKLFF. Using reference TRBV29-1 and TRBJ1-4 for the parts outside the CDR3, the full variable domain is SAVISQKPSRDICQRGTSLTIQCQVDSQVTMMFWYRQQPGQSLTLIATANQGSEATYESGFVIDKFPISRPNLTFSTLTVSNMSPEDSSIYLCSVETLGREKLFFGSGTQLSVL.

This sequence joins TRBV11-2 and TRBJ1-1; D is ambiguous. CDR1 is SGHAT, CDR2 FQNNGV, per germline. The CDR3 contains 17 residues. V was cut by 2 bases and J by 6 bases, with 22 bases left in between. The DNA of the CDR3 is TGTGCCAGCAGCTTATTTGGACCCAGACATTCAGTCGCTGAAGCTTTCTTT. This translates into CASSLFGPRHSVAEAFF.

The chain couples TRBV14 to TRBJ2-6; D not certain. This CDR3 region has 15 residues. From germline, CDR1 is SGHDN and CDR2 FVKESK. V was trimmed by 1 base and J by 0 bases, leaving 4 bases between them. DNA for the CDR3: TGTGCCAGCAGCCAAGTGGGCTCTGGGGCCAACGTCCTGACTTTC. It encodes CASSQVGSGANVLTF.

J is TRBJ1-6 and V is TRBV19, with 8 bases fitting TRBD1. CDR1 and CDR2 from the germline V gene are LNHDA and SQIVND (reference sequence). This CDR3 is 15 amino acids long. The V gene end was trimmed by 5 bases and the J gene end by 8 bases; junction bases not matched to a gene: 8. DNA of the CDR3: TGTGCCAGTAGTGCCGTGGACAGGGACGATTCACCCCTCCACTTT. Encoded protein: CASSAVDRDDSPLHF.

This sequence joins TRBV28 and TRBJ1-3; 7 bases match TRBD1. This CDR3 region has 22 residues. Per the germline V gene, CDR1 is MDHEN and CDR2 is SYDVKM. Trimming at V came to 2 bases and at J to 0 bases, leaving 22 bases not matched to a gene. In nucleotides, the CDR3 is TGTGCCAGCAGTTTAACAAAGTTCGGCCCTCGCTATAAGGGGGCCTCTGGAAACACCATATATTTT. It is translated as CASSLTKFGPRYKGASGNTIYF.

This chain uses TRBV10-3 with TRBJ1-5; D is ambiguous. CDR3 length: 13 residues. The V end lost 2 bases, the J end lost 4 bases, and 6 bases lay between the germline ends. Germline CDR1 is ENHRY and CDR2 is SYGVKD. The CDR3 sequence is CAISEGINQPQHF. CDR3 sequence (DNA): TGTGCCATCAGTGAGGGTATTAATCAGCCCCAGCATTTT.

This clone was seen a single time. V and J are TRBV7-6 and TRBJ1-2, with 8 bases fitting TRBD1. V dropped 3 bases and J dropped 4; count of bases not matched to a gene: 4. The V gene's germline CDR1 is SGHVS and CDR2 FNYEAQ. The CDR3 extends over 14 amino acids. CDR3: CASSFSTGGYGYTF. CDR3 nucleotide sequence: TGTGCCAGCAGCTTTTCCACAGGGGGCTATGGCTACACCTTC.

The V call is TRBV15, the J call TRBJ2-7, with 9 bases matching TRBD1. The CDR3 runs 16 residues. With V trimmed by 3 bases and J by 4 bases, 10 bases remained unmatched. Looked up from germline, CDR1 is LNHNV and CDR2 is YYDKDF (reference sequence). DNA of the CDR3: TGTGCCACCAGCAGTCCCCGCGGGACAGGGAGATACGAGCAGTACTTC. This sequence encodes CATSSPRGTGRYEQYF.

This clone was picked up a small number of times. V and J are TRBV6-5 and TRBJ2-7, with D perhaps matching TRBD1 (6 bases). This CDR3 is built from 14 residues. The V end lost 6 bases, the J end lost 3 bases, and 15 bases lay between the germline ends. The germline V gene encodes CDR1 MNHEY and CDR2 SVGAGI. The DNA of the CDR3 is TGTGCCAGCAGCCGAACCGGGACAAGCTACGAGCAGTACTTC. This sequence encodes CASSRTGTSYEQYF.

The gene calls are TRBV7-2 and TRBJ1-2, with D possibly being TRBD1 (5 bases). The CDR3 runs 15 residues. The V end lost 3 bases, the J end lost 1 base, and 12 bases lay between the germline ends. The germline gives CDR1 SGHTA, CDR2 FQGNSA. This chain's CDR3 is CASSFSGTDNYGYTF. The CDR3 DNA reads TGTGCCAGCAGCTTTTCCGGGACGGATAACTATGGCTACACCTTC.

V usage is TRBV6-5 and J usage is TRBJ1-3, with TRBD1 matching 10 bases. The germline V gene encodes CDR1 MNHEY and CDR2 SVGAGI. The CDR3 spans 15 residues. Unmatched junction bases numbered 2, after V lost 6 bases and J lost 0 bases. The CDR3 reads CASSRQGASGNTIYF. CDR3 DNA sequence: TGTGCCAGCAGCCGACAGGGGGCCTCTGGAAACACCATATATTTT.

CDR3: CASVTSGYNEQFF. As DNA, the CDR3 is TGTGCCAGCGTTACTAGCGGGTACAATGAGCAGTTCTTC. This chain uses TRBV2 with TRBJ2-1; 9 positions agree with TRBD2. This CDR3 region has 13 residues. CDR1 is SNHLY and CDR2 is FYNNEI in the germline V gene. The junction had 3 bases not matched to a gene; V was cut back by 8 bases and J by 4 bases.

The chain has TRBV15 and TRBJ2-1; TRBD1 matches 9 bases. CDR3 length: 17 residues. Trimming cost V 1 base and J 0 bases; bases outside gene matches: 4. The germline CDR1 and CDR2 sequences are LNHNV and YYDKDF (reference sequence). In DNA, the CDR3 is TGTGCCACCAGCAGAGCAAGACAGGGGGGCTCCTACAATGAGCAGTTCTTC. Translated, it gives CATSRARQGGSYNEQFF.

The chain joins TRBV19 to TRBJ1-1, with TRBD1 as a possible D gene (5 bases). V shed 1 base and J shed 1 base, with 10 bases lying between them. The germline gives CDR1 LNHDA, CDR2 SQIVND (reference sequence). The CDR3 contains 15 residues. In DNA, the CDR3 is TGTGCCAGTAGTATAGGCGGGACCGGGAACACTGAAGCTTTCTTT. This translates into CASSIGGTGNTEAFF.

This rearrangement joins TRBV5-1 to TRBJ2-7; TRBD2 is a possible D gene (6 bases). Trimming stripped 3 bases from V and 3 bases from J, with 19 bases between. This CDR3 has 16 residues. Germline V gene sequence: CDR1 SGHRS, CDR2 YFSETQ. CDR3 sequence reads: CASSSSGRRAHYEQYF. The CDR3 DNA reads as TGCGCCAGCAGCTCCAGCGGGCGGCGCGCGCACTACGAGCAGTACTTC.

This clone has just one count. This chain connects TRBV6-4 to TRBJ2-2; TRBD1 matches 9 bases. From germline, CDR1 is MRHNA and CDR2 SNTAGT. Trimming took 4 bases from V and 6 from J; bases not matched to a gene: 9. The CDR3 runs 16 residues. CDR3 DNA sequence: TGTGCCAGCAGTGGCCGGAACAGGGGGCACTCCGGGGAGCTGTTTTTT. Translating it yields CASSGRNRGHSGELFF.

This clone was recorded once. The CDR3 DNA reads TGTGCCAGCAGCTTTCGAGGGGGAGACTATGGCTACACCTTC. This sequence encodes CASSFRGGDYGYTF. The chain couples TRBV11-2 to TRBJ1-2; TRBD1 is a possible D gene (6 bases). This CDR3 is 14 amino acids long. The V end lost 3 bases, the J end lost 3 bases, and 11 bases lay between the germline ends. Germline assignment: CDR1 SGHAT and CDR2 FQNNGV.

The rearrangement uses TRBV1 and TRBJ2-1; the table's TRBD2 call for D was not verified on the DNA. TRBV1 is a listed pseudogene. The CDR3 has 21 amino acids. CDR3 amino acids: CTSSQDGGRGLAGGSYNEQFF. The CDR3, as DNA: TGCACCAGCAGCCAAGATGGAGGCCGGGGACTAGCGGGGGGGTCCTACAATGAGCAGTTCTTC.

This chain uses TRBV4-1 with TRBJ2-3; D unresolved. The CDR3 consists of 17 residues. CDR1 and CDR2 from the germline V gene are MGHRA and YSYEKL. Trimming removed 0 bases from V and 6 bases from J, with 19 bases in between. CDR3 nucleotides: TGCGCCAGCAGCCAAGATACCGGGTCGTGGATTGGGGATACGCAGTATTTT. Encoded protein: CASSQDTGSWIGDTQYF.

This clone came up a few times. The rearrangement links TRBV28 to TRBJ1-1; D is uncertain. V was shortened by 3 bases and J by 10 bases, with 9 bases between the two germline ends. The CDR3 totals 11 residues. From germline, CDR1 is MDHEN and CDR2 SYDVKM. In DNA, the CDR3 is TGTGCCAGCAGTTTTAACCAGGCAGCTTTCTTT. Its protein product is CASSFNQAAFF.

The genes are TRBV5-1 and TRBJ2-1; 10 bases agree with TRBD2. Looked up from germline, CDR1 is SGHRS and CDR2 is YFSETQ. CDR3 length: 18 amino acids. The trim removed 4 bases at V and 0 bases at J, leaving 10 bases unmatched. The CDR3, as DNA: TGCGCCAGCAGCCCCCTAAGCGGGGGGGCTGCCTCCTACAATGAGCAGTTCTTC. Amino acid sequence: CASSPLSGGAASYNEQFF.

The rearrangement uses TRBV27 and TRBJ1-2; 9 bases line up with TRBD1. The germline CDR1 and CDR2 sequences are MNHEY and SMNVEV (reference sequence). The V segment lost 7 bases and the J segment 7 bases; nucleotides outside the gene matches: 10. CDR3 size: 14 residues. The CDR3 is CASTPTGGTSGYTF. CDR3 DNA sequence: TGTGCCAGCACCCCCACAGGGGGCACGAGTGGCTACACCTTC.